Described below is a single T cell receptor (beta chain) sequence and its context. Its specificity is not known. The CDR3 loop spans 18 amino acids. V lost 0 bases and J lost 3; bases outside the gene matches: 15. The germline V gene has CDR1 DFQATT and CDR2 SNEGSKA (reference sequence). These data are taken from a study of blood T cells in healthy people across ages. Points from the study as a whole: Because donor CMV status was unknown, expanded clonotype changes were possibly confounded.

Samples had at least 6.5 million PBMCs isolated from them. For the second PCR, which ran for roughly 6 to 12 cycles, a sample-barcoded 5' primer and a J-beta primer mix were used. TCRdb used MiXCR to reprocess the 5' RACE reads, holding one entry per CDR3 protein. The sample yields under 800,000 distinct CDR3 sequences, around 46% seen once. This clonotype was sampled from a woman in her sixties in good health. The gene calls are TRBV20-1 and TRBJ1-1; 8 bases fit TRBD1. The sample taken for sequencing was blood. DNA for the CDR3: TGCAGTGCTAGAGATCCGGGACAGGCCGGAGAAAGGTACACTGAAGCTTTCTTT. Translating it yields CSARDPGQAGERYTEAFF.